The source of this T cell receptor (beta chain) is a study of response to subunit inactivated influenza vaccine. Study conclusions and caveats: It was the authors' suggestion that each seasonal influenza vaccination recruits few new T cells.

From the RT-PCR reads, TCRdb called clonotypes with MiXCR, one entry per CDR3 protein. The sample lists hundreds of thousands of distinct CDR3 sequences, 13% occurring once. This CDR3 region has 16 residues. The germline CDR1 and CDR2 sequences are KGHDR and SFDVKD. V lost 2 bases, J lost 4 bases, and 4 bases stayed unmatched. This clonotype was picked up a small number of times. What it recognizes is unknown. V gene TRBV24-1 combines with J gene TRBJ2-5; 12 bases match TRBD1. The TCR comes from a man in his fifties or sixties who received an inactivated influenza vaccine. The source material was PBMCs from blood, sampled about 40 days after vaccination. CDR3 sequence: CATSDSGQGARETQYF. CDR3 sequence (DNA): TGTGCCACCAGTGATTCGGGACAGGGGGCACGAGAGACCCAGTACTTC.